Shown below are 9 T cell receptor beta chains from a single sample sequenced in a study of blood T cells in healthy people across ages. Then a second PCR, running about 6 to 11 cycles, was carried out with a sample-barcoded 5' primer and a J-beta primer mix. TCRdb re-derived calls from the 5' RACE reads in MiXCR, one entry per CDR3 protein. The table has about 750,000 distinct CDR3 sequences, roughly 53% seen once; the top ten hold roughly two fifths. Material: blood. These receptors were collected from a man of 80 years or more in good health.

The chain links TRBV27 to TRBJ1-6; TRBD1 might be the D (5 bases). Germline V gives CDR1 MNHEY, CDR2 SMNVEV (reference sequence). V was cut by 0 bases and J by 14 bases, with 17 bases left in between. The CDR3 runs 15 residues. The CDR3 coding sequence is TGTGCCAGCAGTTTATCTCCCCCAATCGGGGGGGCCCTCCACTTT. This codes for CASSLSPPIGGALHF.

This sequence joins TRBV5-1 and TRBJ2-5; D ambiguous. CDR1 SGHRS and CDR2 YFSETQ come from the germline V gene. CDR3 length: 15 amino acids. Trimming left V 0 bases short and J 1 base short, with 10 bases between. In nucleotides, the CDR3 is TGCGCCAGCAGCTTGGATGGTAGTGGCCAAGAGACCCAGTACTTC. As protein: CASSLDGSGQETQYF.

There are a few counts of this clonotype. This chain joins TRBV10-3 and TRBJ2-1; the D gene could be TRBD1 or TRBD2 (5 bases each). CDR3 length equals 15 residues. The V end lost 0 bases, the J end lost 8 bases, and 14 bases lay between the germline ends. Germline-derived CDR1 and CDR2 are ENHRY and SYGVKD. CDR3 amino acids: CAISESILGDHEQFF. The DNA for the CDR3 is TGTGCCATCAGTGAGTCGATCCTAGGGGACCATGAGCAGTTCTTC.

This clonotype has more than one count but fewer than ten. The chain employs TRBV7-2 and TRBJ1-2, with D unresolved. The V end was cut by 1 base, the J end by 4 bases, with 10 bases between. This CDR3 spans 14 amino acids. The germline V gene has CDR1 SGHTA and CDR2 FQGNSA. DNA for the CDR3: TGTGCCAGCAGCTTAGGTGGCAGTTCCTATGGCTACACCTTC. Its translation is CASSLGGSSYGYTF.

V gene TRBV3-1 combines with J gene TRBJ1-3, with D possibly matching TRBD1 (6 bases). This CDR3 has 14 amino acids. The germline CDR1 and CDR2 sequences are LGHDT and YNNKEL (reference sequence). The V end lost 4 bases, the J end lost 1 base, and 8 bases lay between the germline ends. CDR3 in amino acids: CASSPGQSGNTIYF. CDR3 in DNA: TGTGCCAGCAGCCCCGGACAGTCTGGAAACACCATATATTTT.

V usage is TRBV6-1 and J usage is TRBJ2-5; D is unclear. In germline, CDR1 is MNHNS, CDR2 SASEGT. The CDR3 totals 15 residues. V gave up 2 bases and J gave up 5 bases, with 15 bases separating them. The CDR3 DNA reads TGTGCCAGCAGTGAATGGACCCGGCGTGGGGAGACCCAGTACTTC. Translation gives CASSEWTRRGETQYF.

The chain combines TRBV9 with TRBJ2-7; D is tentatively TRBD1 or TRBD2 (5 bases each). CDR1 is SGDLS, CDR2 YYNGEE, per germline. Trimming stripped 4 bases from V and 5 bases from J, with 19 bases between. The CDR3 has 15 residues. The CDR3 here is CASSPLGLASHEQYF. CDR3 in DNA: TGTGCCAGCAGCCCCCTGGGGCTAGCTTCCCACGAGCAGTACTTC. Complete variable domain (other parts from reference TRBV9 and TRBJ2-7): DSGVTQTPKHLITATGQRVTLRCSPRSGDLSVYWYQQSLDQGLQFLIQYYNGEERAKGNILERFSAQQFPDLHSELNLSSLELGDSALYFCASSPLGLASHEQYFGPGTRLTVT.

This clonotype has just a few counts. This chain joins TRBV25-1 and TRBJ2-7; unclear D gene. V shed 0 bases and J shed 5 bases, with 5 bases lying between them. The CDR3 sequence is 12 residues long. Germline CDR1 and CDR2: MGHDK and SYGVNS. In DNA form, the CDR3 reads TGTGCCAGCAGTGAATACAGTAACGAGCAGTACTTC. Encoded protein: CASSEYSNEQYF.

The chain uses TRBV11-1 and TRBJ2-1; 9 bases are a match to TRBD1. The CDR3 extends over 19 amino acids. The V gene end was trimmed by 3 bases and the J gene end by 9 bases; junction bases not matched to a gene: 21. The germline CDR1 and CDR2 sequences are SGHAT and FQDESV (reference sequence). The CDR3 DNA is TGTGCCAGCAGCTTCGACCTCTACACGGGACAGGGAACCGGAGGTGAGCAGTTCTTC. Protein product: CASSFDLYTGQGTGGEQFF.